This is a list of T cell receptor beta chains from one sample in a study of identical twins. TCRdb recomputed calls from the 5' RACE reads with MiXCR, one row per CDR3 protein. The top ten clones hold 10% to 15% of a sample with under 900,000 distinct CDR3 sequences, about 20% of them seen once. These data also formed part of another study, on T cells expressing NK-cell markers.

Sequenced: PBMCs. These receptors were collected from a woman aged 18-35 years in good health. Each CDR3 is given with its conserved first and last residue. A D gene is named only where the DNA matches it firmly. Rows may omit the clone size; those that give it use once, few, many or a size class.

.	TRBV5-5	.	TRBJ1-2	CASSSVGSNYGYTF	TGTGCCAGCAGCTCCGTGGGTTCAAACTATGGCTACACCTTC
.	TRBV7-3	.	TRBJ2-1	CASSGGTASTYNEQFF	TGTGCCAGCAGCGGGGGGACAGCTAGTACCTACAATGAGCAGTTCTTC
.	TRBV6-2/TRBV6-3	TRBD2	TRBJ2-3	CASSRSSGSPTDTQYF	TGTGCCAGCAGCAGATCTAGCGGGAGCCCCACAGATACGCAGTATTTT
.	TRBV7-8	TRBD2	TRBJ2-2	CASSLGSGAYTGELFF	TGTGCCAGCAGCTTAGGAAGCGGGGCCTACACCGGGGAGCTGTTTTTT
few	TRBV4-3	.	TRBJ2-1	CASSPTTNRENEQFF	TGCGCCAGCAGCCCAACAACCAACAGGGAAAATGAGCAGTTCTTC
.	TRBV7-9	TRBD1	TRBJ1-2	CASSLVGDRVKEGYTF	TGTGCCAGCAGCTTAGTGGGAGACAGGGTAAAGGAAGGCTACACCTTC
.	TRBV18	TRBD2	TRBJ2-1	CASSPPVSDGLAEATRNEQFF	TGTGCCAGCTCACCACCGGTATCAGATGGCCTAGCGGAGGCAACCAGGAATGAGCAGTTCTTC
many	TRBV5-4	TRBD2	TRBJ2-7	CASTVTSGGTLPLYEQYF	TGTGCCAGCACCGTGACTAGCGGGGGGACCCTTCCACTCTACGAGCAGTACTTC
many	TRBV12-3/TRBV12-4	.	TRBJ2-5	CASSSLWETQYF	TGTGCCAGCAGTTCCCTCTGGGAGACCCAGTACTTC
many	TRBV5-1	TRBD1	TRBJ1-1	CASSMLGQRNTEAFF	TGCGCCAGCAGCATGCTGGGACAGCGGAACACTGAAGCTTTCTTT
few	TRBV6-1	.	TRBJ1-2	CASRMTVANYGYTF	TGTGCCAGCAGGATGACGGTAGCTAACTATGGCTACACCTTC
.	TRBV14	.	TRBJ1-1	CASSQDRGRTEAFF	TGTGCCAGCAGCCAAGATCGGGGGAGGACTGAAGCTTTCTTT
.	TRBV7-8	TRBD1	TRBJ1-5	CASSLDRVAGQPQHF	TGTGCCAGCAGCTTGGACAGGGTAGCAGGTCAGCCCCAGCATTTT
few	TRBV7-8	TRBD2	TRBJ2-2	CASSSGLADTGELFF	TGTGCCAGCAGCTCGGGACTAGCGGACACCGGGGAGCTGTTTTTT
.	TRBV7-9	TRBD2	TRBJ2-3	CASSPISGKETDTQYF	TGTGCCAGCAGCCCGATCAGCGGGAAGGAGACAGATACGCAGTATTTT
.	TRBV5-1	.	TRBJ2-7	CASSREPDGSYEQYF	TGCGCCAGCAGCCGTGAGCCGGACGGATCCTACGAGCAGTACTTC
few	TRBV18	TRBD2	TRBJ2-3	CASSPEAGLLAQYF	TGTGCCAGCTCACCGGAGGCGGGACTACTTGCGCAGTATTTT
few	TRBV29-1	TRBD2	TRBJ2-7	CSVELAGRYEQYF	TGCAGCGTTGAATTAGCGGGGCGCTACGAGCAGTACTTC
.	TRBV7-6	.	TRBJ2-1	CASSSRRGKSYNEQFF	TGTGCCAGCAGCTCGCGCCGGGGGAAGTCCTACAATGAGCAGTTCTTC
few	TRBV10-3	.	TRBJ2-3	CAISERAGVTTDTQYF	TGTGCCATCAGTGAGCGGGCAGGGGTAACTACAGATACGCAGTATTTT
few	TRBV20-1	TRBD2	TRBJ2-3	CSAAGTRTDTQYF	TGCAGTGCCGCCGGGACTAGAACAGATACGCAGTATTTT
.	TRBV12-3/TRBV12-4	TRBD2	TRBJ2-1	CASSLSGRALGEQFF	TGTGCCAGCAGTTTAAGCGGGAGGGCCTTAGGGGAGCAGTTCTTC
.	TRBV7-9	.	TRBJ1-1	CASSLIGMGTTEAFF	TGTGCCAGCAGCTTAATAGGGATGGGGACCACCGAAGCTTTCTTT
few	TRBV20-1	TRBD1	TRBJ2-7	CSANRDRQYEQYF	TGCAGTGCTAACCGGGACAGGCAATACGAGCAGTACTTC
few	TRBV29-1	TRBD2	TRBJ2-1	CSAREGPNNEQFF	TGCAGTGCGCGGGAGGGCCCCAACAATGAGCAGTTCTTC
once	TRBV20-1	TRBD2	TRBJ2-7	CCARGVTSGSSYEQYF	TGCTGTGCTAGAGGGGTGACTAGCGGGAGCTCCTACGAGCAGTACTTC
few	TRBV9	.	TRBJ1-1	CASSADSLTTEAFF	TGTGCCAGCAGCGCGGACAGTTTGACGACTGAAGCTTTCTTT
few	TRBV5-1	TRBD1	TRBJ1-6	CASSAGQWNSPLHF	TGCGCCAGCAGCGCGGGACAGTGGAATTCACCCCTCCACTTT
.	TRBV30	.	TRBJ1-1	CAWSVSGTEAFF	TGTGCCTGGAGTGTATCCGGCACTGAAGCTTTCTTT
few	TRBV28	TRBD1	TRBJ1-5	CASSLYGQGISGNQPQHF	TGTGCCAGCAGTTTGTACGGACAGGGGATATCGGGCAATCAGCCCCAGCATTTT
.	TRBV10-3	.	TRBJ2-7	CASTDGYEQYF	TGTGCCTCAACGGACGGCTACGAGCAGTACTTC
few	TRBV20-1	TRBD1	TRBJ1-1	CSARSRDSPEAFF	TGCAGTGCTAGAAGTCGGGACAGCCCTGAAGCTTTCTTT
.	TRBV10-2	.	TRBJ1-4	CASSESGRTANEKLFF	TGCGCCAGCAGTGAGTCGGGCCGGACCGCTAATGAAAAACTGTTTTTT
.	TRBV7-9	.	TRBJ1-2	CASSPDGKSGYTF	TGTGCCAGCAGTCCGGACGGTAAATCGGGCTACACCTTC
.	TRBV5-1	TRBD1	TRBJ2-1	CASSLGDRWTPRTNEQFF	TGCGCCAGCAGCTTGGGGGACAGGTGGACTCCCAGAACCAATGAGCAGTTCTTC
.	TRBV20-1	TRBD2	TRBJ2-1	CSASKKRDSWNEQFF	TGCAGTGCTAGTAAAAAGCGGGATTCTTGGAATGAGCAGTTCTTC
once	TRBV20-1	.	TRBJ1-1	CSAPITAEAFF	TGCAGTGCTCCTATCACGGCTGAAGCTTTCTTT
.	TRBV11-2	TRBD1	TRBJ2-3	CASSSPPGQATDTQYF	TGTGCCAGCAGCTCGCCCCCGGGACAGGCCACAGATACGCAGTATTTT
.	TRBV20-1	.	TRBJ1-1	CSAEQHGAALNTEAFF	TGCAGTGCTGAGCAACACGGGGCAGCATTGAACACTGAAGCTTTCTTT
few	TRBV18	.	TRBJ2-3	CASSPGEPQTQYF	TGTGCCAGCTCGCCCGGAGAGCCTCAGACGCAGTATTTT
few	TRBV3-1	TRBD1	TRBJ1-2	CASSQGQGQYGYTF	TGTGCCAGCAGCCAGGGACAGGGCCAATATGGCTACACCTTC
few	TRBV12-3/TRBV12-4	.	TRBJ1-2	CASSGGGGYGYTF	TGTGCCAGCAGTGGGGGGGGAGGCTATGGCTACACCTTC
few	TRBV6-1	TRBD2	TRBJ2-3	CATQRTSGGPASPQYF	TGTGCCACGCAACGTACTAGCGGGGGTCCCGCCTCTCCGCAGTATTTT
.	TRBV7-2	.	TRBJ1-5	CASSLGSRTRQPQHF	TGTGCCAGCAGCTTAGGTTCCAGGACCCGACAGCCCCAGCATTTT
few	TRBV20-1	TRBD1	TRBJ1-1	CSARTGHEAFF	TGCAGTGCGAGGACAGGGCATGAAGCTTTCTTT
few	TRBV6-5	.	TRBJ2-3	CASSYGGQGTDTQYF	TGTGCCAGCAGTTACGGCGGCCAAGGCACAGATACGCAGTATTTT
few	TRBV28	.	TRBJ2-3	CASSFGAGGTDTQYF	TGTGCCAGCAGTTTTGGGGCAGGGGGCACAGATACGCAGTATTTT
few	TRBV12-3/TRBV12-4	.	TRBJ2-3	CASSFSFGAQYF	TGTGCCAGCAGTTTCTCTTTCGGCGCGCAGTATTTT
.	TRBV7-9	.	TRBJ2-1	CASILGLAGGPWNEQFF	.
.	TRBV3-1	TRBD2	TRBJ2-5	CASSRLAQTQETQYF	TGTGCCAGCAGCCGACTAGCGCAAACCCAAGAGACCCAGTACTTC
.	TRBV7-9	TRBD2	TRBJ2-1	CASSQLRSGRRFDEQFF	TGTGCCAGCAGCCAACTCCGAAGCGGGAGGAGATTTGATGAGCAGTTCTTC
few	TRBV12-3/TRBV12-4	TRBD1	TRBJ1-2	CASRKQGAGRGGYTF	TGTGCCAGCAGGAAGCAGGGGGCGGGTAGGGGAGGCTACACCTTC
.	TRBV11-3	TRBD2	TRBJ2-7	CASSSTLAGKSYEQYF	TGTGCCAGCAGCTCAACTCTAGCGGGGAAGTCCTACGAGCAGTACTTC
many	TRBV20-1	TRBD1	TRBJ2-1	CSARDYRTGRNEQFF	TGCAGTGCTAGAGATTACCGGACAGGGCGAAATGAGCAGTTCTTC
.	TRBV7-2	TRBD1	TRBJ2-7	CASSLLWDSSYEQYF	TGTGCCAGCAGCTTACTCTGGGACAGCTCCTACGAGCAGTACTTC
.	TRBV7-9	.	TRBJ2-3	CASSASSLTDTQYF	TGTGCCAGCAGCGCTTCTAGCTTAACAGATACGCAGTATTTT
.	TRBV5-1	.	TRBJ2-2	CASNDARANTGELFF	TGCGCCAGCAACGACGCACGCGCGAACACCGGGGAGCTGTTTTTT
few	TRBV7-2	TRBD2	TRBJ2-1	CASRTTSGIYNEQFF	TGTGCCAGCAGAACAACTAGCGGGATCTACAATGAGCAGTTCTTC
few	TRBV5-1	TRBD1	TRBJ1-5	CASSLEGTGGQPQHF	TGCGCCAGCAGCTTGGAGGGGACAGGGGGTCAGCCCCAGCATTTT
.	TRBV14	.	TRBJ2-6	CASSQVPSGANVLTF	TGTGCCAGCAGCCAAGTCCCCTCTGGGGCCAACGTCCTGACTTTC